This is a list of T cell receptor beta chains from one sample in a study of blood T cell repertoires in COVID-19. Profiled with immunoSEQ multiplex PCR; TCRdb holds only in-frame clones, not every one. Among about 170,000 clones listed, around 82% were seen once. The sample taken for sequencing was peripheral blood. The source is a middle-aged woman with COVID-19, enrolled during active disease. Both conserved end residues are part of each CDR3. The D gene is left open where the match is weak. Clone size is shown for a subset of rows, as once, few, many or a class of expanded clone.

d_call j_call v_call clone_size cdr3_nt cdr3_aa
TRBD2 TRBJ2-1 TRBV7-8 few TGTGCCAGCAGCTTAGGATACCGCGGGAGTAGGTACAATGAGCAGTTCTTC CASSLGYRGSRYNEQFF
NA TRBJ2-5 TRBV2 NA TGTGCCAGCAAGAGTCCGCTGCGTCAAGAGACCCAGTACTTC CASKSPLRQETQYF
NA TRBJ1-2 TRBV29-1 NA TGCAGCGTCACTTCTAACTATGGCTACACCTTC CSVTSNYGYTF
NA TRBJ2-7 TRBV6-2/TRBV6-3 NA TGTGCCAGCAGTTACGACACGGCCTACGAGCAGTACTTC CASSYDTAYEQYF
TRBD2 TRBJ2-5 TRBV11-2 NA TGTGCCAGCAGCTTGAGGGGAGGGGCGGATCAGTACTTC CASSLRGGADQYF
TRBD1 TRBJ1-2 TRBV6-5 few TGTGCCAGCAGTTTACAGGGGGCGGCCGGCTATGGCTACACCTTC CASSLQGAAGYGYTF
NA TRBJ2-7 TRBV11-2 once TGTGCCAGCAGCTTATGGCAAGGAGTCGGCGAGCAGTACTTC CASSLWQGVGEQYF
NA TRBJ1-1 TRBV12-5 NA TGTGCTAGTGGTTTGGTCCCGGGGGTTACTGAAGCTTTCTTT CASGLVPGVTEAFF
TRBD2 TRBJ2-1 TRBV3-1/TRBV3-2 NA TGTGCCAGCAGCCAAGCTGGGACTAGCTATGGTGAGCAGTTCTTC CASSQAGTSYGEQFF
NA TRBJ1-4 TRBV7-9 NA TGTGCCAGCAGCTCCGGAGGGGTTACTAATGAAAAACTGTTTTTT CASSSGGVTNEKLFF
NA TRBJ2-5 TRBV25-1 NA TGTGCCAGCAGTGAATCGGGCGGGGTGAGAGAGACCCAGTACTTC CASSESGGVRETQYF
TRBD1 TRBJ1-6 TRBV2 NA TGTGCCAGCAGAGGGGTTCAGGGGGATTCACCCCTCCACTTT CASRGVQGDSPLHF
NA TRBJ1-2 TRBV19 NA TGTGCCAGTAGTCCCAGGGGCCCCTATGGCTACACCTTC CASSPRGPYGYTF
TRBD1 TRBJ2-5 TRBV9 NA TGTGCCAGCAGCGTAGATAAGGGGGCCGGGTGGGAGACCCAGTACTTC CASSVDKGAGWETQYF
NA TRBJ1-2 TRBV30 many TGTGCCTGGAGTGTAGATTTGCGCGGGGGCTACACCTTC CAWSVDLRGGYTF
TRBD1 TRBJ2-3 TRBV11-2 NA TGTGCCAGCAGCCCACAGGGGTCGTTGGGCACAGATACGCAGTATTTT CASSPQGSLGTDTQYF
NA TRBJ1-2 TRBV7-9 few TGTGCCAGCAGCTTAGGCGGAAACTATGGCTACACCTTC CASSLGGNYGYTF
NA TRBJ1-5 TRBV7-8 NA TGTGCCAGCAGCCTCCCCCCAGGGGCGAGCAATCAGCCCCAGCATTTT CASSLPPGASNQPQHF
NA TRBJ2-5 TRBV28 NA TGTGCCAGCAGTACCTACCGGGCGGCGGGAGAGACCCAGTACTTC CASSTYRAAGETQYF